Listed here are 24 T cell receptor beta chains from one sample, sequenced in a study of blood T cell repertoires in COVID-19. Sequencing used immunoSEQ multiplex PCR; TCRdb keeps in-frame clones, though not all of them. The sample consists of about 77,000 clones, 88% of them appearing once. The sample consisted of peripheral blood. Every receptor here comes from a woman older than 75 with acute or convalescent COVID-19.

The gene calls are TRBV5-1 and TRBJ2-5, with TRBD2 identical over 9 bases. V shed 4 bases, J shed 1 base, and the junction held 5 bases outside the gene matches. This CDR3 has 15 residues. Germline V CDR1 and CDR2: SGHRS, YFSETQ. The CDR3 DNA reads TGCGCCAGCAGCCCGTTTAGCGGGGGCCAAGAGACCCAGTACTTC. This gives the protein CASSPFSGGQETQYF.

The V and J genes are TRBV4-1 and TRBJ2-1; a weak D match, TRBD2 (5 bases). The germline V gene has CDR1 MGHRA and CDR2 YSYEKL. Deletions cut 0 bases from V and 8 bases from J, with 11 bases between. The CDR3 contains 14 residues. DNA of the CDR3: TGCGCCAGCAGCCAAGATTCTAGCCGGGATGAGCAGTTCTTC. Translation: CASSQDSSRDEQFF.

The rearrangement joins TRBV6-5 to TRBJ1-5, with D possibly TRBD1 on 6 matching bases. Germline V gene lookup returns CDR1 MNHEY and CDR2 SVGAGI. This CDR3 is built from 15 residues. V was trimmed by 0 bases and J by 9 bases, leaving 15 bases between them. The CDR3 loop reads CASSYSPTGPWPQHF. The DNA for the CDR3 is TGTGCCAGCAGTTACTCTCCGACAGGACCTTGGCCCCAGCATTTT.

The count of this clone is one. The chain is built from TRBV18 and TRBJ1-1; 8 nucleotides line up with TRBD1. The CDR3 is 13 amino acids. The germline V gene has CDR1 KGHSH and CDR2 LQKENI. With 3 bases clipped from V and 3 bases from J, the junction kept 0 bases outside the gene matches. The CDR3 sequence: CASSPGQDTEAFF. CDR3 bases: TGTGCCAGCTCACCGGGACAGGACACTGAAGCTTTCTTT.

V usage is TRBV2 and J usage is TRBJ1-5, with no clear D. Germline values: CDR1 SNHLY, CDR2 FYNNEI. Between the trimmed V and J ends, which lost 7 bases and 0 bases, there was a span of 13 bases. This CDR3 contains 15 residues. CDR3 in amino acids: CASNRDSASNQPQHF. Written as DNA, the CDR3 is TGTGCCAGCAATCGGGATTCAGCTAGCAATCAGCCCCAGCATTTT.

This clone was found once. The chain carries TRBV7-8 and TRBJ2-7; 11 bases match TRBD2. Germline V gives CDR1 SGHVS, CDR2 FQNEAQ. V lost 5 bases, J lost 2 bases, and 14 bases stayed unmatched. The CDR3 length is 18 residues. CDR3 sequence: CASSRVGPGLAETYEQYF. The CDR3 nucleotides read TGTGCCAGCAGCCGGGTGGGGCCGGGACTAGCGGAGACCTACGAGCAGTACTTC. Full variable domain (remainder filled in from reference TRBV7-8 and TRBJ2-7): GAGVSQSPRYKVAKRGQDVALRCDPISGHVSLFWYQQALGQGPEFLTYFQNEAQLDKSGLPSDRFFAERPEGSVSTLKIQRTQQEDSAVYLCASSRVGPGLAETYEQYFGPGTRLTVT.

The chain employs TRBV7-2 and TRBJ2-3; D uncertain. Germline loops: CDR1 SGHTA, CDR2 FQGNSA. There are 12 residues in the CDR3. Trimming pared 5 bases from V and 5 bases from J, leaving 8 bases between. The CDR3 protein is CASSRLGDTQYF. For the CDR3, the DNA is TGTGCCAGCAGCAGACTTGGAGATACGCAGTATTTT.

This sequence joins TRBV19 and TRBJ1-1; 10 bases align to TRBD1. The germline V gene encodes CDR1 LNHDA and CDR2 SQIVND (reference sequence). This CDR3 is 18 amino acids long. Trimming cost V 0 bases and J 5 bases; bases outside gene matches: 12. The CDR3 sequence: CASSIESGQGLVWTEAFF. CDR3 DNA: TGTGCCAGTAGTATAGAGTCGGGACAGGGGTTGGTGTGGACTGAAGCTTTCTTT.

The genes are TRBV2 and TRBJ1-1; D not certain. Germline V lookup: CDR1 SNHLY, CDR2 FYNNEI. CDR3 length: 11 residues. V was trimmed by 4 bases and J by 3 bases, leaving 3 bases between them. The CDR3 reads CASSAYTEAFF. The CDR3 DNA follows: TGTGCCAGCAGTGCCTACACTGAAGCTTTCTTT.

The V gene is TRBV6-5, the J gene TRBJ1-3, with D tentatively TRBD1 (6 bases). CDR1 is MNHEY and CDR2 is SVGAGI in the germline V gene. The CDR3 is made up of 14 amino acids. Trimming removed 5 bases at V and 4 bases at J, with 12 bases between. The CDR3 spells CASSPGETGNTIYF. CDR3 nucleotide sequence: TGTGCCAGCAGTCCAGGGGAGACGGGAAACACCATATATTTT.

The chain joins TRBV5-1 to TRBJ2-7; 9 bases are a match to TRBD2. J lost 3 bases, V lost 0 bases, and 13 bases had no gene match. Germline loops: CDR1 SGHRS, CDR2 YFSETQ. The CDR3 consists of 18 residues. In DNA, the CDR3 is TGCGCCAGCAGCTTGGTGGGGCTAGCGGGGACACCGGACTACGAGCAGTACTTC. As protein: CASSLVGLAGTPDYEQYF.

This rearrangement joins TRBV6-6 to TRBJ2-7; 7 bases agree with TRBD2. V shed 10 bases and J 0 bases; nucleotides not matched to a gene: 9. The germline V gene encodes CDR1 MNHNY and CDR2 SVGAGI (reference sequence). The length of the CDR3 is 14 residues. CDR3 residues: CATKGSGNSYEQYF. In DNA form, the CDR3 reads TGTGCCACCAAAGGGAGCGGGAACTCCTACGAGCAGTACTTC.

The CDR3 loop reads CASSYEQNEQFF. As DNA, the CDR3 is TGTGCCAGCAGCTACGAACAAAATGAGCAGTTCTTC. V and J are TRBV5-6 and TRBJ2-1; D remains ambiguous. Per the germline V gene, CDR1 is SGHDT and CDR2 is YYEEEE. V was trimmed by 3 bases and J by 7 bases, leaving 8 bases between them. This CDR3 contains 12 residues.

The chain has TRBV7-6 and TRBJ2-2; D uncertain. The CDR3 runs 14 residues. V was trimmed by 2 bases and J by 1 base, leaving 5 bases between them. CDR1 and CDR2 from the germline V gene are SGHVS and FNYEAQ. The CDR3 DNA sequence: TGTGCCAGCAGCTTAAAACAGAACACCGGGGAGCTGTTTTTT. Translating gives CASSLKQNTGELFF. Supplemented by reference TRBV7-6 and TRBJ2-2, the full variable domain reads GAGVSQSPRYKVTKRGQDVALRCDPISGHVSLYWYRQALGQGPEFLTYFNYEAQQDKSGLPNDRFSAERPEGSISTLTIQRTEQRDSAMYRCASSLKQNTGELFFGEGSRLTVL.

This rearrangement joins TRBV10-3 to TRBJ2-5; D possibly corresponds to TRBD1 (7 bases). The germline V gene has CDR1 ENHRY and CDR2 SYGVKD. CDR3 length: 16 residues. With 3 bases removed from V and 7 bases from J, the gap between germline ends came to 21 bases. Written as DNA, the CDR3 is TGTGCCATCAGTGATAGAGCGGGTCAGGGGGTCGGGACCCAGTACTTC. As protein: CAISDRAGQGVGTQYF.

The chain couples TRBV5-8 to TRBJ2-3; 8 bases fit TRBD2. This CDR3 has 14 residues. The V segment lost 0 bases and the J segment 3 bases; nucleotides outside the gene matches: 0. The germline CDR1 and CDR2 sequences are SGHTS and YDEGEE. The DNA for the CDR3 is TGTGCCAGCAGCTTGGGACTAGCGACAGATACGCAGTATTTT. Residues: CASSLGLATDTQYF. The whole variable domain, remainder taken from reference TRBV5-8 and TRBJ2-3, is EAGVTQSPTHLIKTRGQQATLRCSPISGHTSVYWYQQALGLGLQFLLWYDEGEERNRGNFPPRFSGRQFPNYSSELNVNALELEDSALYLCASSLGLATDTQYFGPGTRLTVL.

The CDR3 here is CASSPRGGQYGYTF. CDR3 DNA sequence: TGTGCCAGCAGCCCGCGTGGGGGACAATATGGCTACACCTTC. This chain joins TRBV11-2 and TRBJ1-2; D is possibly TRBD1 (6 bases). CDR3 length equals 14 residues. Trimming took 5 bases from V and 5 from J, leaving 15 bases between them. CDR1 is SGHAT and CDR2 is FQNNGV in the germline V gene. Based on the CDR3 plus reference TRBV11-2 and TRBJ1-2, the full variable domain is EAGVAQSPRYKIIEKRQSVAFWCNPISGHATLYWYQQILGQGPKLLIQFQNNGVVDDSQLPKDRFSAERLKGVDSTLKIQPAKLEDSAVYLCASSPRGGQYGYTFGSGTRLTVV.

V gene TRBV16 combines with J gene TRBJ2-4, with D tentatively TRBD1 (5 bases). The V and J ends lost 4 bases and 0 bases respectively, with 10 bases between them. Germline CDR1 is KGHSY and CDR2 is FQNENV. CDR3 length equals 15 residues. CDR3 in amino acids: CASSPTDLAKNIQYF. CDR3 bases: TGTGCCAGCAGCCCGACAGATTTAGCCAAAAACATTCAGTACTTC.

The chain carries TRBV6-6 and TRBJ1-1; D possibly corresponds to TRBD1 (6 bases). CDR3 size: 17 residues. Germline V CDR1 and CDR2: MNHNY, SVGAGI (reference sequence). Trimming stripped 5 bases from V and 5 bases from J, with 24 bases between. The DNA for the CDR3 is TGTGCCAGCAGTCGCTTCACAGGGAAGGCGATCGCAACTGAAGCTTTCTTT. Translated, it gives CASSRFTGKAIATEAFF.

This sequence joins TRBV7-8 and TRBJ2-3; D may be TRBD2 (6 bases). The length of the CDR3 is 15 residues. Trimming pared 4 bases from V and 2 bases from J, leaving 13 bases between. Germline-derived CDR1 and CDR2 are SGHVS and FQNEAQ. CDR3 bases: TGTGCCAGCAGCTCTATGGGGGGAATCACAGATACGCAGTATTTT. Its protein is CASSSMGGITDTQYF.

The chain is built from TRBV18 and TRBJ1-1, with D uncertain. The CDR3 loop spans 15 amino acids. Trimming stripped 4 bases from V and 3 bases from J, with 15 bases between. The V gene's germline CDR1 is KGHSH and CDR2 LQKENI. CDR3 loop: CASSQSGNRDTEAFF. CDR3 DNA sequence: TGTGCCAGCTCACAGAGCGGGAATAGGGACACTGAAGCTTTCTTT.

V and J are TRBV9 and TRBJ2-1, with 9 bases identical to TRBD2. With V trimmed by 4 bases and J by 2 bases, 7 bases remained unmatched. The CDR3 spans 16 residues. Per the germline V gene, CDR1 is SGDLS and CDR2 is YYNGEE. CDR3 loop: CASSFRTSEAYNEQFF. CDR3 DNA sequence: TGTGCCAGCAGCTTTCGGACTAGCGAGGCCTACAATGAGCAGTTCTTC.

The V gene is TRBV30, the J gene TRBJ2-1, with D possibly TRBD2 on 5 matching bases. Deletions cut 0 bases from V and 1 base from J, with 13 bases between. Germline V gene sequence: CDR1 GTSNPN, CDR2 SVGIG (reference sequence). This CDR3 comprises 16 residues. The CDR3 bases are TGTGCCTGGAGTGTACGAGGGCGCAATTCCTACAATGAGCAGTTCTTC. As protein: CAWSVRGRNSYNEQFF. The full variable domain, its missing parts supplied by reference TRBV30 and TRBJ2-1, is SQTIHQWPATLVQPVGSPLSLECTVEGTSNPNLYWYRQAAGRGLQLLFYSVGIGQISSEVPQNLSASRPQDRQFILSSKKLLLSDSGFYLCAWSVRGRNSYNEQFFGPGTRLTVL.

In this sample, this clone turned up a few times. The chain is built from TRBV4-2 and TRBJ2-7, with a possible D match to TRBD2 (6 bases). V lost 0 bases, J lost 2 bases, and 11 bases lay in between. The CDR3 has 15 amino acids. Germline CDR1 reads LGHNA; CDR2 reads YNFKEQ. CDR3: CASSQDNAGPYEQYF. CDR3 bases: TGTGCCAGCAGCCAAGATAACGCGGGACCCTACGAGCAGTACTTC.